The clone carrying this T cell receptor (beta chain) was counted a few times. Trimming took 2 bases from V and 4 from J, leaving 12 bases between them. Germline CDR1 DFQATT, CDR2 SNEGSKA (reference sequence). The CDR3 is 14 amino acids. The sample originates from a study of T cells in Graves' hyperthyroidism and ophthalmopathy. TCR beta CDR3 sequences were amplified from RNA transcripts. HTBI primers were used for first-round RT-PCR of the TCR CDR3. MiXCR, applied by TCRdb to the multiplex PCR reads, yields one record per CDR3 protein. The sample includes around 420,000 distinct CDR3 sequences, around 14% of them seen just once.

The chain has TRBV20-1 and TRBJ2-1; D might be TRBD1 (7 bases). The TCR sequence derives from a woman aged 18-35 years with Graves' hyperthyroidism. Input material: blood. CDR3: CSARRDSGYNEQFF. CDR3 in DNA: TGCAGTGCTAGACGGGACAGCGGGTACAATGAGCAGTTCTTC.